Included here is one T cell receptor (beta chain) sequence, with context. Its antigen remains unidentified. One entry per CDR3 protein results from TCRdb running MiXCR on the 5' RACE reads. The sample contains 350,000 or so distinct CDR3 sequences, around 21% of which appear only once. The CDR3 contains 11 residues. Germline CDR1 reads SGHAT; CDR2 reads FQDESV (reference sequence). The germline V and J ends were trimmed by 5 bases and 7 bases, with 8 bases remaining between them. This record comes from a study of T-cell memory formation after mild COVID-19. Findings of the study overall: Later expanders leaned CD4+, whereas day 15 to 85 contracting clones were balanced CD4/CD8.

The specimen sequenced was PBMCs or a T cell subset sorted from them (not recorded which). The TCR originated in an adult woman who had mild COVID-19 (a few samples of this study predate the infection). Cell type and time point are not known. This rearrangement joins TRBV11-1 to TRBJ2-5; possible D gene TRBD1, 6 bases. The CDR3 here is CASSPTGTQYF. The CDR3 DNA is TGTGCCAGCAGCCCGACAGGGACCCAGTACTTC.